This is a list of T cell receptor beta chains from one sample in a study of blood T cells in healthy people across ages. From the 5' RACE reads, TCRdb called clonotypes with MiXCR, one entry per CDR3 protein. The sample lists 450,000 to 700,000 distinct CDR3 sequences; roughly 29% were seen once. Sequenced input: blood. These receptors were taken from a woman aged 70-85 years in good health. CDR3s include the opening cysteine and the closing phenylalanine or tryptophan. The D gene is left open where the match is weak. Size tells how often a clone was seen (once, few, many) or the class of an expanded clone, and some rows leave it out.

clone_size,v_call,j_call,d_call,cdr3_aa,cdr3_nt
few,TRBV29-1,TRBJ2-1,-,CSGGKYNEQFF,TGCAGCGGGGGGAAGTACAATGAGCAGTTCTTC
-,TRBV4-2,TRBJ1-4,-,CASSLRGLGPRVRNEKLFF,TGTGCCAGCAGCCTCAGGGGCCTCGGGCCAAGAGTTAGAAATGAAAAACTGTTTTTT
-,TRBV4-3,TRBJ1-2,TRBD1,CASSPGAGGLYGYTF,TGCGCCAGCAGCCCCGGGGCAGGGGGCCTCTATGGCTACACCTTC
few,TRBV18,TRBJ2-4,-,CASSPPGLAKNIRYF,TGTGCCAGCTCACCACCGGGCTTAGCCAAAAACATTCGGTACTTC
-,TRBV3-1,TRBJ2-5,-,CAAGQHATTQYF,TGTGCCGCGGGGCAGCACGCTACGACCCAGTACTTC
-,TRBV5-1,TRBJ2-3,TRBD2,CASGTSGGLRDTQYF,TGCGCCAGTGGGACTAGCGGGGGCCTCCGGGATACGCAGTATTTT
-,TRBV29-1,TRBJ1-2,-,CSAAGPHYTF,TGCAGCGCCGCGGGACCTCACTACACCTTC
-,TRBV6-5,TRBJ2-6,-,CASSKRSSGANVLTF,TGTGCCAGCAGTAAACGGAGCTCTGGGGCCAACGTCCTGACTTTC
-,TRBV5-1,TRBJ2-7,-,CASSSSGVLSYEQYF,TGCGCCAGCAGCTCTTCAGGAGTCCTCTCCTACGAGCAGTACTTC
-,TRBV7-9,TRBJ2-1,-,CASSLGLPMSDEQFF,TGTGCCAGCAGCTTAGGACTACCGATGAGCGATGAGCAGTTCTTC
few,TRBV20-1,TRBJ1-2,TRBD1,CSAGGQGALGGTF,TGCAGTGCTGGTGGACAGGGGGCTCTCGGAGGCACCTTC
-,TRBV7-2,TRBJ2-5,TRBD1,CASSLMGPRQGRETQYF,TGTGCCAGCAGCTTAATGGGGCCCCGACAGGGGCGTGAGACCCAGTACTTC
-,TRBV20-1,TRBJ1-3,TRBD1,CSARVPGGAGNTIYF,TGCAGTGCTAGAGTTCCAGGGGGTGCTGGAAACACCATATATTTT
few,TRBV7-2,TRBJ1-5,-,CASSPRTVGYSNQPQHF,TGTGCCAGCAGCCCTAGGACGGTAGGGTATAGCAATCAGCCCCAGCATTTT
-,TRBV12-3/TRBV12-4,TRBJ2-3,-,CASSAGWRGGTDTQYF,TGTGCCAGCAGCGCAGGGTGGCGGGGTGGCACAGATACGCAGTATTTT
-,TRBV2,TRBJ2-5,-,CASSEGTSTRYF,TGCGCCAGCAGTGAAGGGACTTCGACACGATACTTC
-,TRBV21-1,TRBJ2-2,-,CTSVRGAGELFF,TGTACCAGCGTGAGGGGGGCCGGGGAGCTGTTTTTT
few,TRBV19,TRBJ1-2,-,CASRGGTVYGYTF,TGTGCCAGTAGGGGAGGGACGGTCTATGGCTACACCTTC
-,TRBV19,TRBJ2-4,-,CASWDNLNIQYF,TGTGCCAGCTGGGACAACCTAAACATTCAGTACTTC
-,TRBV12-5,TRBJ1-1,-,CASGLVRSQQGGTEAFF,TGTGCTAGTGGTTTGGTACGCTCCCAACAGGGTGGCACTGAAGCTTTCTTT
-,TRBV5-1,TRBJ2-5,-,CASSWTQTSETQYF,TGCGCCAGCAGCTGGACTCAAACGTCGGAGACCCAGTACTTC
few,TRBV29-1,TRBJ1-5,-,CSVASGDYQPQHF,TGCAGCGTCGCCTCAGGGGATTATCAGCCCCAGCATTTT
-,TRBV5-1,TRBJ1-2,-,CASSSIPDNYGYTF,TGCGCCAGCAGCTCGATCCCGGACAACTATGGCTACACCTTC
-,TRBV7-3,TRBJ2-1,-,CASSRSTGNEQFF,TGTGCCAGCAGCCGATCCACAGGGAATGAGCAGTTCTTC
few,TRBV9,TRBJ2-5,-,CASSEGGAQYF,TGTGCCAGCAGCGAGGGAGGAGCCCAGTACTTC
-,TRBV20-1,TRBJ1-1,-,CSAVENTEAFF,TGCAGTGCTGTGGAGAACACTGAAGCTTTCTTT
few,TRBV6-2/TRBV6-3,TRBJ1-2,TRBD1,CASTPPTGGYGYTF,TGTGCCAGCACTCCACCGACAGGGGGCTACGGCTACACCTTC
few,TRBV9,TRBJ1-5,-,CASSVGWSASNQPQHF,TGTGCCAGCAGCGTAGGATGGAGTGCGAGCAATCAGCCCCAGCATTTT